Given below is one T cell receptor beta chain in context. What it binds is not known. This record belongs to a study of blood T cells in healthy people across ages. Whole-study results and caveats: A strong correlation was seen between TCR beta diversity and naive T cell percentage. Investigators treated diversity estimates from one million T cells as underestimates.

Every sample had a minimum of 6 million PBMCs isolated. Then a second PCR, running roughly 7 to 11 cycles, was carried out with a sample-barcoded 5' primer and a J-beta primer mix. The template-switch adaptor, which had 12 random nucleotides, put a tag on each cDNA molecule. TCRdb independently ran MiXCR on the 5' RACE reads; one entry per CDR3 protein. In the table there are around 1,500,000 distinct CDR3 sequences, 28% of which are singletons. The receptor's source is a young woman in good health. Sequenced sample: blood.

The CDR3 reads CSGAGGTAEAFF. CDR3 in DNA: TGCAGCGGCGCAGGGGGCACGGCTGAAGCTTTCTTT. J is TRBJ1-1 and V is TRBV29-1; 8 nucleotides line up with TRBD1. Looked up from germline, CDR1 is SQVTM and CDR2 is ANQGSEA. J was trimmed by 6 bases and V by 7 bases; bases with no gene match: 7. The CDR3 totals 12 residues.